The sequence of this T cell receptor (beta chain) was determined in a study of cytomegalovirus exposure and HLA in healthy donors. This PCR relied on a set of 60 Vbeta primers and 13 Jbeta primers. Using immunoSEQ multiplex PCR, the repertoire was profiled, and TCRdb retains in-frame clones only, with some absent. The data contain around 170,000 clones, roughly 76% of them singletons. The CDR3 is made up of 14 amino acids. Germline V gene sequence: CDR1 SNHLY, CDR2 FYNNEI. V shed 6 bases and J shed 6 bases, with 15 bases lying between them. This receptor was obtained from a man aged 35 to 55 in good health and CMV-seropositive. The chain is built from TRBV2 and TRBJ2-1, with D possibly TRBD1 on 6 matching bases. Input material: PBMCs. CDR3: CASRGLGARNEQFF. The CDR3, as DNA: TGTGCCAGCAGGGGGCTGGGGGCCCGCAATGAGCAGTTCTTC.